Listed below are T cell receptor beta chains from one sample, sequenced in a study of shared T cell receptors in the human thymus. Libraries were prepared by immunoSEQ multiplex PCR; TCRdb keeps only in-frame clonotypes and omits some of them. This table has hundreds of thousands of clones, approximately 87% appearing once. The data also belong to a second study, concerning human thymus T cells.

Sequenced material: thymocytes. The origin of the receptors is a boy under two years old with a congenital heart defect. Each CDR3 is given with its conserved first and last residue. D genes are given only for firm matches. Clone size is not always given. Where it is, it says once, few, many or a class for expanded clones.

j_call clone_size d_call v_call cdr3_nt cdr3_aa
TRBJ2-2 NA NA TRBV7-2 TGTGCCAGCCACCAGTGGGCGTACACCGGGGAGCTGTTTTTT CASHQWAYTGELFF
TRBJ2-3 once TRBD2 TRBV30 TGTGCCTGGAGTTTAGCACTAGCGGGAGACCGCGATACGCAGTATTTT CAWSLALAGDRDTQYF
TRBJ1-2 NA TRBD1 TRBV9 TGTGCCAGCAGCCCCTGGACAGGGGGCTATGGCTACACCTTC CASSPWTGGYGYTF
TRBJ2-1 NA NA TRBV4-2 TGTGCCAGCAGCCAAGCGTGGCAGGGGGGCCATCGGGAGCAGTTCTTC CASSQAWQGGHREQFF
TRBJ2-1 NA NA TRBV27 TGTGCCAGCAGTTTAGCACGGAGAGATGAGCAGTTCTTC CASSLARRDEQFF
TRBJ2-7 NA NA TRBV7-2 TGTGCCAGCAGCTCCATTTTCAACGAGCAGTACTTC CASSSIFNEQYF
TRBJ1-2 NA NA TRBV28 TGTGCCAGCAGTAATCTGACAGAAACTAACTATGGCTACACCTTC CASSNLTETNYGYTF
TRBJ2-7 NA TRBD2 TRBV4-2 TGTGCCAGCAGCCAAGGGGTAGCGGGGTCCTCCTACGAGCAGTACTTC CASSQGVAGSSYEQYF
TRBJ2-5 NA TRBD2 TRBV7-2 TGTGCCAGCAGCCCGGGACTAGCGGGGGGGCAGACCCAGTACTTC CASSPGLAGGQTQYF
TRBJ1-2 NA NA TRBV4-3 TGCGCCAGCAGCCAAGAAATGGTCCAGGGATTACATGGCTACACCTTC CASSQEMVQGLHGYTF